The source of this T cell receptor (beta chain) is a study of OX40 agonist ivuxolimab in advanced cancers. Concerning the study at large: The costimulatory receptor OX40 (CD134) was targeted by ivuxolimab, a fully human IgG2 agonistic monoclonal antibody. Of the approximately 54 patients in dose escalation, approximately 20 had hepatocellular carcinoma, about 15 had melanoma, 9 had renal cell carcinoma and 9 had head and neck cancer. Partial responses were achieved by three dose-escalation patients, of whom one had hepatocellular carcinoma and two had cutaneous melanoma. The paper covers the monotherapy dose-escalation part of the phase I ivuxolimab trial, which included N ≈ 50 patients. Intravenous ivuxolimab was administered to patients every 2 weeks at six dose levels: 0.01, 0.1, 0.3, 1.5, 3 and 10 mg/kg. The dose-escalation cohort was 82.7% male with a mean age of about 58 years, ranging from roughly 23 to 85. The point of sequencing TCRbeta in the periphery was to test whether ivuxolimab changed TCR sequence diversity and drove clonal T-cell expansion. Prior anti-PD-1, anti-PD-L1 or anti-CTLA-4 therapy was permitted, and about two fifths of dose-escalation patients had received checkpoint inhibitors.

Patients with autoimmune disease history or receiving systemic immunosuppression were excluded from the trial. Peripheral blood for TCR sequencing was collected from all dose cohorts at baseline, on cycle 4 day 1, and on cycle 7 day 1. Samples were obtained from an open-label, multicenter, first-in-human phase I dose-escalation trial of ivuxolimab. The trial enrolled adults with locally advanced or metastatic head and neck squamous cell, hepatocellular, melanoma or renal cell carcinoma. Before TCR sequencing, CD4+ T cells and CD8+ T cells from peripheral blood were sorted into separate populations. Overall study outcomes, separate from this receptor: Partial responders in the 0.1-3.0 mg/kg groups had among the lowest normalized peripheral clonal expansion, especially among CD8+ T cells. On average, CD8+ T cells showed more expanded clones than CD4+ T cells after ivuxolimab. Low levels of normalized T-cell clonal expansion were also shown by some nonresponding patients. Clonal expansion of both CD4+ and CD8+ blood T cells was observed from baseline to week 6 at doses 0.1 to 3.0 mg/kg. Which antigens the clonally expanded peripheral T cells were specific for was not determined.

About this clone itself: The target of this receptor is not known. Base qualities were left out, and no much larger clone turns up one base away.

Based on the germline V gene, the CDR1 and CDR2 sequences are MNHEY and SVGAGI. Reading from cysteine to phenylalanine, the CDR3 counts 13 amino acids. Only the CDR3 DNA is retained, 39 bases long and in frame from the first base. The junction carries 12 bases between V and J, which are trimmed by 4 bases and 6 bases respectively. To sequence the TCRbeta CDR3 region, genomic DNA was isolated from the sorted cells. The immunoSEQ Assay was used to sequence the TCRbeta CDR3 regions. This is the immuneACCESS table as TCRdb keeps it, with only in-frame sequences that have V and J called. A part of the clones is gone; compared with another copy, unresolved V genes explain less than half, and the rest is unexplained. In all, the sample holds about 12,000 clones, and 75% to 85% of those were seen once. Of the sample, over 40% falls within the top ten clones.

The receptor comes from an adult with an advanced solid tumor such as melanoma, head and neck, liver or kidney cancer. The material sequenced was CD4+ or CD8+ T cells sorted from blood, taken in a trial of the OX40 agonist ivuxolimab. The chain was built from TRBV6-5 and TRBJ1-2; too little of a D gene remains to name it. The CDR3 amino acid sequence is: CASSSWQQHGYTF. In nucleotide form, the sequence is TGTGCCAGCAGTTCATGGCAGCAACATGGCTACACCTTC.